Listed below are T cell receptor beta chains from one sample, sequenced in a study of blood T cell repertoires in COVID-19. Clones were sequenced by immunoSEQ multiplex PCR, and TCRdb holds only the in-frame ones, with some missing. The data hold over 150,000 clones, with approximately 85% observed a single time. Input material: PBMCs or T cells enriched from blood (not recorded which). The receptors here all came from a man aged 35-49 years who had recovered from COVID-19. Each CDR3 is given with its conserved first and last residue. Fields, in order: D gene, CDR3 length, V gene, J gene, CDR3 protein. The D gene is left open where the match is weak.

D: -
length: 14
V: TRBV5-1
J: TRBJ1-1
CDR3: CASSPDAVNTEAFF

D: -
length: 14
V: TRBV24-1
J: TRBJ2-6
CDR3: CATSVSGNANVLTF

D: -
length: 14
V: TRBV14
J: TRBJ2-7
CDR3: CASSRDMGSYEQYF

D: -
length: 14
V: TRBV18
J: TRBJ1-3
CDR3: CASSRDGRVGTIYF

D: TRBD1
length: 17
V: TRBV14
J: TRBJ2-3
CDR3: CASSQHLGQGLSDTQYF

D: TRBD1
length: 15
V: TRBV28
J: TRBJ1-6
CDR3: CASSSWRDRASPLHF

D: -
length: 16
V: TRBV3-1/TRBV3-2
J: TRBJ1-2
CDR3: CASSQGISGLKYGYTF

D: -
length: 16
V: TRBV9
J: TRBJ2-1
CDR3: CASSVDPGTLHNEQFF

D: -
length: 11
V: TRBV30
J: TRBJ1-2
CDR3: CAWGVLTDYTF

D: -
length: 14
V: TRBV6-5
J: TRBJ2-7
CDR3: CASREARGIYEQYF

D: -
length: 13
V: TRBV5-5
J: TRBJ1-1
CDR3: CASSFTGNTEAFF

D: -
length: 14
V: TRBV11-2
J: TRBJ1-6
CDR3: CASSPGAGKVPLHF

D: TRBD2
length: 17
V: TRBV24-1
J: TRBJ2-3
CDR3: CATSDHASGGAKDTQYF

D: -
length: 10
V: TRBV27
J: TRBJ2-7
CDR3: CATGKDEQYF

D: -
length: 13
V: TRBV6-5
J: TRBJ2-7
CDR3: CASSPGSPYEQYF

D: -
length: 13
V: TRBV5-8
J: TRBJ1-1
CDR3: CASSSPTNTEAFF